This TCR beta chain was found in a study of EBV T-cell therapy then PD-1 blockade in nasopharyngeal carcinoma. With 6 bases removed from V and 4 bases from J, the gap between germline ends came to 13 bases. Germline CDR1 is MDHEN and CDR2 is SYDVKM. The CDR3 loop spans 13 amino acids. The protocol was immunoSEQ multiplex PCR, while the TCRdb copy is restricted to in-frame clones and leaves out a portion. Here the sample spans 20,000 to 25,000 clones, around 84% being singletons. Comments on this clone: Its antigen is still unknown.

The time point denotes: 266 days after commencement of treatment, after nivolumab therapy. This sample's treatment: AdE1-LMPpoly-expanded autologous EBV-specific T-cell therapy followed by anti-PD-1 nivolumab. The receptor was isolated from a middle-aged man with nasopharyngeal carcinoma. The chain employs TRBV28 and TRBJ2-7, with D perhaps TRBD1 (5 bases). The source material was CD8+ T cells from blood, sampled at roughly day 280 from a patient whose treatment included autologous EBV-specific T cells and nivolumab. As DNA, the CDR3 is TGTGCCAGCAGCCAACCGGCAGGGTACGAGCAGTACTTC. Translated: CASSQPAGYEQYF. The entire variable domain, with the rest obtained from reference TRBV28 and TRBJ2-7, is as follows: DVKVTQSSRYLVKRTGEKVFLECVQDMDHENMFWYRQDPGLGLRLIYFSYDVKMKEKGDIPEGYSVSREKKERFSLILESASTNQTSMYLCASSQPAGYEQYFGPGTRLTVT.